The 32 T cell receptor beta chains in this list originate from one sample, sequenced in a study of shared clonotypes between healthy human individuals. Naive CD8 cells comprised CD45RO-negative, CCR7-positively selected cells, excluding terminally differentiated effector memory CD45RA+ cells. Data came from immunoSEQ multiplex PCR; TCRdb stores just in-frame clones and leaves some out. The sample lists roughly 2.1 million clones; under 95% were seen once. Sequencing was done on a sample of naive CD8+ T cells from PBMCs. The receptors shown here come from a man aged 18 to 30 in good health. Some clones in this sample may be carry-over from other donors' samples.

The chain is built from TRBV2 and TRBJ1-4, with 7 bases identical to TRBD1. V lost 8 bases, J lost 4 bases, and 10 bases stayed unmatched. Per the germline V gene, CDR1 is SNHLY and CDR2 is FYNNEI. The CDR3 totals 15 residues. CDR3 nucleotide sequence: TGTGCCAGCCAGGGCAGGGGGGCGATTAATGAAAAACTGTTTTTT. Residues: CASQGRGAINEKLFF.

The gene calls are TRBV9 and TRBJ2-3; 11 positions agree with TRBD2. CDR1 and CDR2 (germline): SGDLS, YYNGEE. This CDR3 region has 16 residues. V gave up 0 bases and J gave up 4 bases; unmatched junction bases: 4. CDR3: CASSVEGLAEADTQYF. CDR3 DNA sequence: TGTGCCAGCAGCGTAGAGGGACTAGCGGAGGCAGATACGCAGTATTTT.

CDR3 sequence (DNA): TGTGCCAGCAGTTTAACACATGAAAAACTGTTTTTT. It codes for CASSLTHEKLFF. The V and J genes are TRBV28 and TRBJ1-4; D call uncertain. The CDR3 contains 12 residues. Looked up from germline, CDR1 is MDHEN and CDR2 is SYDVKM. With 2 bases removed from V and 6 bases from J, the gap between germline ends came to 4 bases.

The gene calls are TRBV27 and TRBJ1-1, with D maybe TRBD1 (6 bases). The ends were cut back, 6 bases at V and 0 bases at J, with 14 bases in the middle. Germline CDR1 reads MNHEY; CDR2 reads SMNVEV (reference sequence). The CDR3 spans 15 residues. The CDR3 spells CASRGGNLVNTEAFF. DNA for the CDR3: TGTGCCAGCAGAGGGGGAAATTTAGTGAACACTGAAGCTTTCTTT.

This rearrangement joins TRBV28 to TRBJ2-4; 8 positions agree with TRBD1. CDR1 and CDR2 from the germline V gene are MDHEN and SYDVKM. V lost 6 bases to trimming and J lost 6 bases; unmatched junction nucleotides: 7. This CDR3 is 14 amino acids long. The CDR3 DNA is TGTGCCAGCAGCCCAGGGGGCGAGGGAAACATTCAGTACTTC. It codes for CASSPGGEGNIQYF.

The CDR3 DNA follows: TGTGCCTGGAGTAGTTATCCCTCCGAATATTGGAATGAGCAGTTCTTC. Translated: CAWSSYPSEYWNEQFF. The gene calls are TRBV30 and TRBJ2-1, with unresolved D. Germline V lookup: CDR1 GTSNPN, CDR2 SVGIG (reference sequence). V lost 2 bases, J lost 7 bases, and 21 bases lay in between. The CDR3 loop spans 16 amino acids.

In its sample, this clone was seen once. The rearrangement joins TRBV28 to TRBJ2-7, with D possibly matching TRBD2 (5 bases). The CDR3 sequence is 14 residues long. Germline CDR1 and CDR2: MDHEN and SYDVKM. Trimming cost V 10 bases and J 7 bases, with 23 bases left between them. The CDR3 coding sequence is TGTGCCACATCGGTCGGTTTTACTTCGGGAGAGCAGTACTTC. The encoded protein is CATSVGFTSGEQYF. Full variable domain (remainder filled in from reference TRBV28 and TRBJ2-7): DVKVTQSSRYLVKRTGEKVFLECVQDMDHENMFWYRQDPGLGLRLIYFSYDVKMKEKGDIPEGYSVSREKKERFSLILESASTNQTSMYLCATSVGFTSGEQYFGPGTRLTVT.

With regard to this clone: Other DNA sequences in this specimen translate into the identical CDR3. The chain recombines TRBV4-2 with TRBJ2-7; the D gene is possibly TRBD2 (5 bases). CDR3 length equals 15 residues. Germline V gene sequence: CDR1 LGHNA, CDR2 YNFKEQ. V lost 0 bases and J lost 0, with 9 bases in between. The CDR3 loop reads CASSQEGASSYEQYF. In DNA, the CDR3 is TGTGCCAGCAGCCAAGAGGGAGCGAGCTCCTACGAGCAGTACTTC.

This rearrangement joins TRBV5-4 to TRBJ1-1; D gene uncertain. CDR1 and CDR2 from the germline V gene are SGHNT and YYREEE (reference sequence). The V end was cut by 1 base, the J end by 2 bases, with 15 bases between. This CDR3 spans 16 amino acids. DNA for the CDR3: TGTGCCAGCAGCTTGAAGGTGGTCAGGAGTAACACTGAAGCTTTCTTT. It encodes CASSLKVVRSNTEAFF.

This clone was observed a single time. The rearrangement links TRBV9 to TRBJ2-7; TRBD2 matches 11 bases. CDR1 is SGDLS and CDR2 is YYNGEE in the germline V gene. CDR3 length equals 15 residues. V lost 2 bases and J lost 5; bases outside the gene matches: 6. CDR3 coding DNA: TGTGCCAGCAGCGTTTCTAGCGGGAGGTTCCACGAGCAGTACTTC. This sequence encodes CASSVSSGRFHEQYF.

The gene calls are TRBV15 and TRBJ1-5; no clear D gene. With 0 bases removed from V and 3 bases from J, the gap between germline ends came to 6 bases. The CDR3 loop spans 14 amino acids. CDR1 and CDR2 (germline): LNHNV, YYDKDF (reference sequence). The CDR3 protein is CATSREQNNQPQHF. CDR3 in DNA: TGTGCCACCAGCAGAGAACAGAACAATCAGCCCCAGCATTTT.

This clone was counted a single time. The CDR3 DNA follows: TGTGCCAGCAGTGGCCAGCAGGGGCGCGTCCCCGGGGAGCTGTTTTTT. It codes for CASSGQQGRVPGELFF. The chain joins TRBV2 to TRBJ2-2; tentative D call: TRBD1 (6 bases). Deletions cut 4 bases from V and 6 bases from J, with 18 bases between. This CDR3 comprises 16 residues. CDR1 is SNHLY, CDR2 FYNNEI, per germline.

V is TRBV2 and J is TRBJ1-1, with unresolved D. The CDR3 sequence is 14 residues long. Germline V gene sequence: CDR1 SNHLY, CDR2 FYNNEI. V was shortened by 3 bases and J by 0 bases, with 8 bases between the two germline ends. The CDR3 spells CASSDYSLNTEAFF. The CDR3 region has the DNA TGTGCCAGCAGTGATTACAGCCTGAACACTGAAGCTTTCTTT.

The gene calls are TRBV10-2 and TRBJ2-1; 7 bases are a match to TRBD2. The length of the CDR3 is 15 residues. V dropped 5 bases and J dropped 3; count of bases not matched to a gene: 7. The germline V gene encodes CDR1 WSHSY and CDR2 SAAADI. The CDR3 spells CASSQSGVIYNEQFF. CDR3 in DNA: TGCGCCAGCAGTCAGAGCGGGGTTATCTACAATGAGCAGTTCTTC.

Concerning this clone: Other DNA sequences in this sample translate to the same CDR3. The rearrangement uses TRBV7-9 and TRBJ2-7; D gene uncertain. Between the trimmed V and J ends, which lost 4 bases and 1 base, there was a span of 5 bases. Germline V gene data show CDR1 as SEHNR and CDR2 as FQNEAQ (reference sequence). This CDR3 is 12 amino acids long. The DNA of the CDR3 is TGTGCCAGCAGCTCCACATCCTACGAGCAGTACTTC. It codes for CASSSTSYEQYF.

The gene calls are TRBV7-9 and TRBJ2-1; 13 nucleotides line up with TRBD2. The CDR3 totals 18 residues. Looked up from germline, CDR1 is SEHNR and CDR2 is FQNEAQ (reference sequence). Trimming at V came to 4 bases and at J to 8 bases, leaving 14 bases not matched to a gene. CDR3 in amino acids: CASSSSLLLAGGKDEQFF. CDR3 sequence (DNA): TGTGCCAGCAGCTCCAGCCTCCTACTAGCGGGAGGGAAGGATGAGCAGTTCTTC. The variable domain in full, with the rest retrieved from reference TRBV7-9 and TRBJ2-1, is DTGVSQNPRHKITKRGQNVTFRCDPISEHNRLYWYRQTLGQGPEFLTYFQNEAQLEKSRLLSDRFSAERPKGSFSTLEIQRTEQGDSAMYLCASSSSLLLAGGKDEQFFGPGTRLTVL.

The chain carries TRBV27 and TRBJ1-2; 9 nucleotides match TRBD1. Germline CDR1 reads MNHEY; CDR2 reads SMNVEV (reference sequence). The CDR3 has 14 amino acids. The J segment lost 4 bases and the V segment lost 6 bases, leaving 6 bases of the junction unmatched. The CDR3 region is CASRTGTGIYGYTF. The CDR3, as DNA: TGTGCCAGCAGGACCGGGACAGGGATCTATGGCTACACCTTC.

The V and J genes are TRBV4-2 and TRBJ2-7; D unclear. Per the germline V gene, CDR1 is LGHNA and CDR2 is YNFKEQ. The V end was cut by 2 bases, the J end by 3 bases, with 5 bases between. The CDR3 length is 12 residues. The CDR3 region has the DNA TGTGCCAGCAGCCAAAACAGCTACGAGCAGTACTTC. Protein product: CASSQNSYEQYF.

This chain links TRBV19 with TRBJ2-2; D might be TRBD2 (6 bases). The length of the CDR3 is 15 residues. Between the trimmed V and J ends, which lost 2 bases and 6 bases, there was a span of 13 bases. Germline CDR1 and CDR2: LNHDA and SQIVND (reference sequence). CDR3 protein: CASSIIRGRPGELFF. In DNA form, the CDR3 reads TGTGCCAGTAGTATAATACGTGGGAGGCCCGGGGAGCTGTTTTTT.

The CDR3 loop is CASSVGTHGDEQFF. CDR3 sequence (DNA): TGTGCCAGCAGCGTAGGAACCCACGGAGATGAGCAGTTCTTC. V is TRBV9 and J is TRBJ2-1; D unresolved. The V end lost 0 bases, the J end lost 8 bases, and 12 bases lay between the germline ends. Looked up from germline, CDR1 is SGDLS and CDR2 is YYNGEE. The CDR3 is 14 amino acids.

This sequence joins TRBV19 and TRBJ2-7, with D tentatively TRBD2 (6 bases). The CDR3 has 14 amino acids. V lost 6 bases, J lost 2 bases, and 14 bases lay in between. Germline loops: CDR1 LNHDA, CDR2 SQIVND (reference sequence). This chain's CDR3 is CASSPGLSPYEQYF. The CDR3 DNA follows: TGTGCCAGTAGCCCGGGACTCTCGCCCTACGAGCAGTACTTC.

This clone was seen more than once but under ten times. The gene calls are TRBV7-9 and TRBJ1-1; possible D gene TRBD1, 6 bases. Germline CDR1 is SEHNR and CDR2 is FQNEAQ (reference sequence). Trimming removed 0 bases at V and 7 bases at J, with 9 bases between. This CDR3 is 13 amino acids long. CDR3 coding DNA: TGTGCCAGCAGCTTAGCCTGGACAGATGAAGCTTTCTTT. Protein sequence: CASSLAWTDEAFF.

CDR3 nucleotides: TGTGCCACCACCCCACGGGAACAGGGGAACACTGAAGCTTTCTTT. Protein sequence: CATTPREQGNTEAFF. The rearrangement uses TRBV28 and TRBJ1-1; tentative D call: TRBD1 (6 bases). CDR3 length equals 15 residues. V lost 10 bases to trimming and J lost 1 base, with 19 bases between them. Germline CDR1 and CDR2: MDHEN and SYDVKM.

This sequence joins TRBV27 and TRBJ2-5, with D possibly being TRBD2 (5 bases). In germline, CDR1 is MNHEY, CDR2 SMNVEV (reference sequence). The CDR3 extends over 15 amino acids. Trimming took off 5 bases at V and 5 bases at J, with 18 bases between the two ends. DNA for the CDR3: TGTGCCAGCAGTACCCAGGCCGAACTAGGGGAGACCCAGTACTTC. This encodes CASSTQAELGETQYF.

The chain has TRBV30 and TRBJ1-1, with D perhaps TRBD1 (5 bases). Germline CDR1 and CDR2: GTSNPN and SVGIG (reference sequence). V was shortened by 5 bases and J by 4 bases, with 8 bases between the two germline ends. This CDR3 has 11 amino acids. The CDR3 coding sequence is TGTGCCTGGGGGGCACCCACTGAAGCTTTCTTT. Residues: CAWGAPTEAFF.

Concerning this clone: Mismatch with germline at one junction end may stem from a read error. The CDR3 nucleotides are TGTGCCAGCAGCGAAGGTTACGGGGAAGCGGATACGCAGTATTTT. This translates into CASSEGYGEADTQYF. V usage is TRBV2 and J usage is TRBJ2-3; D perhaps matches TRBD2 (5 bases). Germline values: CDR1 SNHLY, CDR2 FYNNEI. The CDR3 loop spans 15 amino acids.

The rearrangement joins TRBV10-2 to TRBJ2-3; the D gene is possibly TRBD2 (6 bases). V lost 3 bases and J lost 4, with 11 bases in between. Germline CDR1 WSHSY, CDR2 SAAADI. The CDR3 runs 14 residues. The CDR3 is CASSDARGSDTQYF. CDR3 nucleotides: TGCGCCAGCAGTGATGCCCGGGGGTCAGATACGCAGTATTTT.

The rearrangement joins TRBV4-3 to TRBJ2-7, with 8 bases that match TRBD2. Germline lookup yields CDR1 LGHNA and CDR2 YSLEER. The CDR3 has 18 amino acids. J lost 1 base, V lost 1 base, and 12 bases had no gene match. The DNA of the CDR3 is TGCGCCAGCAGCCAAGGATGGCGGGAGGCCCCAGGGTCCTACGAGCAGTACTTC. It specifies CASSQGWREAPGSYEQYF.

The chain carries TRBV5-1 and TRBJ1-1; TRBD1 matches at 8 bases. The CDR3 length is 13 residues. The germline V gene has CDR1 SGHRS and CDR2 YFSETQ. J was trimmed by 4 bases and V by 8 bases; bases with no gene match: 7. As DNA, the CDR3 is TGCGCCAGTCCGGACAGGGTAGTCACTGAAGCTTTCTTT. Its protein is CASPDRVVTEAFF.

The rearrangement uses TRBV19 and TRBJ2-2; D is undetermined. The germline CDR1 and CDR2 sequences are LNHDA and SQIVND (reference sequence). This CDR3 contains 16 residues. V dropped 5 bases and J dropped 5 bases, with 18 bases sitting between them. The CDR3 here is CASSSDDTKPTGELFF. CDR3 nucleotides: TGTGCCAGTAGTTCTGACGACACCAAACCTACCGGGGAGCTGTTTTTT.

V gene TRBV4-1 combines with J gene TRBJ2-5, with 8 bases aligning to TRBD1. CDR1 is MGHRA and CDR2 is YSYEKL in the germline V gene. The CDR3 extends over 15 amino acids. Trimming cost V 4 bases and J 8 bases; bases outside gene matches: 12. The CDR3 reads CASSPTVLTGDTQYF. CDR3 bases: TGCGCCAGCAGCCCTACTGTTCTGACAGGGGATACCCAGTACTTC.

This clone came up once. The chain has TRBV19 and TRBJ1-2; D not certain. The CDR3 is made up of 13 amino acids. Trimming shortened V by 6 bases and J by 0 bases, and 8 bases separated the two germline ends. Germline V gene sequence: CDR1 LNHDA, CDR2 SQIVND (reference sequence). As DNA, the CDR3 is TGTGCCAGTAGGAAAGGGTCTAACTATGGCTACACCTTC. Translating it yields CASRKGSNYGYTF.